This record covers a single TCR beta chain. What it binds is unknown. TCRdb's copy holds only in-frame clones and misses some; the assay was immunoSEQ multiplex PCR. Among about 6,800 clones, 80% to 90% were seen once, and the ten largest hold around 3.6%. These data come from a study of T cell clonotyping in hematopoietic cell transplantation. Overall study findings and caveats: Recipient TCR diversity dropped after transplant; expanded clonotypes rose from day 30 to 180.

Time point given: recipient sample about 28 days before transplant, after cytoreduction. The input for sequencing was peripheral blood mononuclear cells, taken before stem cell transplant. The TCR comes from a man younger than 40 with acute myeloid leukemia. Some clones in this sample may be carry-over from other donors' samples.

The CDR3 loop reads CASTPDSYNSPLHF. The CDR3 DNA reads as TGTGCCAGCACCCCAGACAGCTATAATTCACCCCTCCACTTT. The rearrangement uses TRBV28 and TRBJ1-6; D is possibly TRBD1 (5 bases). This CDR3 region has 14 residues. Trimming stripped 7 bases from V and 3 bases from J, with 10 bases between. Germline CDR1 reads MDHEN; CDR2 reads SYDVKM.